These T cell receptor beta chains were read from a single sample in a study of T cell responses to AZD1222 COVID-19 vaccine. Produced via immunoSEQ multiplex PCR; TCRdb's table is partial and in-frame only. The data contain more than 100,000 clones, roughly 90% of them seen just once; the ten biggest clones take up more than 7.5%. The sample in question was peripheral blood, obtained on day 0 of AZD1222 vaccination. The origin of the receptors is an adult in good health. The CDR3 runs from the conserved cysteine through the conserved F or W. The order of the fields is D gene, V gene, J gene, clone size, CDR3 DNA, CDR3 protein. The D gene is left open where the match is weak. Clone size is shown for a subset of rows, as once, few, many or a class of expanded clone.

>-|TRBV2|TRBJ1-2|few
TGTGCCAGCATTAGGTCTGACAGCGGCTATGGCTACACCTTC
CASIRSDSGYGYTF
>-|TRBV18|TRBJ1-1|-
TGTGCCAGCTCAGCAAGGCCAGAGGGGTTTGGTACTGAAGCTTTCTTT
CASSARPEGFGTEAFF
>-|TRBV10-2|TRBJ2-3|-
TGCGCCAGCAGTGAGTCACGGGGAACAGATACGCAGTATTTT
CASSESRGTDTQYF
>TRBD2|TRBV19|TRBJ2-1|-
TGTGCCAGTAGTATAACTAGCGAGAGCGATGAGCAGTTCTTC
CASSITSESDEQFF
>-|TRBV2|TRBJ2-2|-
TGTGCCAGCAGGGCGGACAGCAACACCGGGGAGCTGTTTTTT
CASRADSNTGELFF
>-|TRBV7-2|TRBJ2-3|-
TGTGCCAGCAGCTCGACTAGGGGAAGCACAGATACGCAGTATTTT
CASSSTRGSTDTQYF
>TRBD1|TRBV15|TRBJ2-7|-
TGTGCCACCAGCAGAGATATGACAGGGGGGTTCTACGAGCAGTACTTC
CATSRDMTGGFYEQYF
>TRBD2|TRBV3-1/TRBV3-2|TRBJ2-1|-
TGTGCCAGCAGCCAAGGTCTAGCGGGAGTCTTTTACAATGAGCAGTTCTTC
CASSQGLAGVFYNEQFF
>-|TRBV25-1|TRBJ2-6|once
TGTGCCAGCAGTGATCCCCGTTCTGGGGCCAACGTCCTGACTTTC
CASSDPRSGANVLTF
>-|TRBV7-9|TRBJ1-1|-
TGTGCCAGCAGCCCGCGTCTGAGGGGCTCTTTGTCGATGAACACTGAAGCTTTCTTT
CASSPRLRGSLSMNTEAFF
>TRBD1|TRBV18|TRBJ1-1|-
TGTGCCAGCTCATCCCGGGACAGGGGAATGACCAACACTGAAGCTTTCTTT
CASSSRDRGMTNTEAFF
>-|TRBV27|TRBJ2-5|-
TGTGCCAGCAGTTCTCCCCCGCCACAAGAGACCCAGTACTTC
CASSSPPPQETQYF
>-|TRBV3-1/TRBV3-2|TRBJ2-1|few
TGTGCCAGCAGCCAGGCGACCTACAATGAGCAGTTCTTC
CASSQATYNEQFF
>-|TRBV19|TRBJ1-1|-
TGTGCCAGTCAAGACATAACCCGAGAAGCTTTCTTT
CASQDITREAFF
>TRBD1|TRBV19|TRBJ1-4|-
TGTGCCAGTAGCTTCCGGGACAGGGGGTTCGCTAATGAAAAACTGTTTTTT
CASSFRDRGFANEKLFF
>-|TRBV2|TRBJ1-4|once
TGTGCCAGCAGAAGAGCCGGTGAAAAACTGTTTTTT
CASRRAGEKLFF
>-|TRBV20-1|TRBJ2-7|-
TGCAGTGCTAGAGAGGCAGACGAGCAGTACTTC
CSAREADEQYF
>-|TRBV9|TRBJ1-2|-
TGTGCCAGCAGCGGGACCAGGGAGAGCTTTGGAGGCTACACCTTC
CASSGTRESFGGYTF
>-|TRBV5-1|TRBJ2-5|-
TGCGCCAGCAGCCACCGGGACGCGCAAGAGACCCAGTACTTC
CASSHRDAQETQYF
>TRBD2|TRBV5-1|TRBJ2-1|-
TGCGCCAGCAGCCTCGGACTAGCGGGGTCCTACAATGAGCAGTTCTTC
CASSLGLAGSYNEQFF
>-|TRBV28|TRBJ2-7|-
TGTGCCAGCAGAACAACTCCCCCCGAGCAGTACTTC
CASRTTPPEQYF
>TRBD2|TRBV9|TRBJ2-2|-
TGTGCCAGCAGCGCCTATGGCGGGGGGATTGTCGGGGAGCTGTTTTTT
CASSAYGGGIVGELFF
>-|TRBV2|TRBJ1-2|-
TGTGCCAGGAGTGACCCCAGGACGGCGCCTTATGGCTACACCTTC
CARSDPRTAPYGYTF
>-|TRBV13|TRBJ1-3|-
TGTGCCAGCAGCACATACGGTGTGTCCGGGACCATATATTTT
CASSTYGVSGTIYF
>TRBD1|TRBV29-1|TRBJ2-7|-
TGCAGCGTCGGGCCAGGGGGCAACTACGAGCAGTACTTC
CSVGPGGNYEQYF
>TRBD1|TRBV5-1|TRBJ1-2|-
TGCGCCAGCAGCATAAACACAGGGGGCGCGGATGGCTACACCTTC
CASSINTGGADGYTF
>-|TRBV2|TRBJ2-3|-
TGTGCCAGCAGTCTCGCTGGCGGAAGCACAGATACGCAGTATTTT
CASSLAGGSTDTQYF
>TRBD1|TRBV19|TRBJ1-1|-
TGTGCCAGTAGTATTGGACAGGGGAACACTGAAGCTTTCTTT
CASSIGQGNTEAFF
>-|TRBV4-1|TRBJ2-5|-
TGCGCCAGCAGCCAAGATTTAGAGACCCAGTACTTC
CASSQDLETQYF
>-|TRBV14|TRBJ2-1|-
TGTGCCAGCAGCCAAGGCAGGCTGCTCCATGAGCAGTTCTTC
CASSQGRLLHEQFF
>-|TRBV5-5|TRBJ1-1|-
TGTGCCAGCGTACTGACAGGAAACACTGAAGCTTTCTTT
CASVLTGNTEAFF